One sample yielded the 26 T cell receptor beta chains listed below, sequenced in a study of technical replicates of blood from a handful of donors. Data came from immunoSEQ multiplex PCR; TCRdb stores just in-frame clones and leaves some out. The sample records 67,000 or so clones, about nine tenths being singletons. The material sequenced was T cells isolated from PBMCs. These receptors came from a human donor in good health.

The chain uses TRBV28 and TRBJ1-1, with a possible D match to TRBD1 (5 bases). Germline CDR1 reads MDHEN; CDR2 reads SYDVKM. V was clipped by 4 bases and J by 5 bases, with 11 bases between them. The length of the CDR3 is 13 residues. CDR3 DNA: TGTGCCAGCAGTTGGACAATGGGGACTGAAGCTTTCTTT. Its translation: CASSWTMGTEAFF.

The chain links TRBV29-1 to TRBJ2-3; 7 bases agree with TRBD2. This CDR3 region has 13 residues. Losses at the gene ends were 7 bases for V and 2 bases for J; bases not matched to a gene: 6. The germline CDR1 and CDR2 sequences are SQVTM and ANQGSEA. In nucleotides, the CDR3 is TGCAGCGCCGGGGGAGGGGACACAGATACGCAGTATTTT. This codes for CSAGGGDTDTQYF.

The J gene is TRBJ2-7, the V gene TRBV7-6; 10 bases are shared with TRBD2. J was trimmed by 0 bases and V by 2 bases; bases with no gene match: 7. The germline V gene has CDR1 SGHVS and CDR2 FNYEAQ. The CDR3 is made up of 17 amino acids. In DNA form, the CDR3 reads TGTGCCAGCAGCTTACGACTAGCGGGCCCATTCTCCTACGAGCAGTACTTC. Residues: CASSLRLAGPFSYEQYF.

The gene calls are TRBV15 and TRBJ2-7; 10 bases are shared with TRBD1. This CDR3 has 16 residues. Germline lookup yields CDR1 LNHNV and CDR2 YYDKDF (reference sequence). V dropped 2 bases and J dropped 5; count of bases not matched to a gene: 9. Here the CDR3 DNA reads TGTGCCACCAGCAGACATGCTTCCGGGACAGGGGACGAGCAGTACTTC. Encoded protein: CATSRHASGTGDEQYF.

CDR3 nucleotide sequence: TGTGCCAGCAGTTTGAGGGGGGGGGCCAACGTCCTGACTTTC. It is translated as CASSLRGGANVLTF. This rearrangement joins TRBV6-5 to TRBJ2-6, with D tentatively TRBD1 (6 bases). V gave up 4 bases and J gave up 4 bases, with 8 bases separating them. CDR3 length equals 14 residues. From germline, CDR1 is MNHEY and CDR2 SVGAGI.

The chain couples TRBV27 to TRBJ1-2; 7 nucleotides agree with TRBD1. This CDR3 has 15 residues. V shed 8 bases and J 0 bases; nucleotides not matched to a gene: 9. Germline V CDR1 and CDR2: MNHEY, SMNVEV (reference sequence). In DNA form, the CDR3 reads TGTGCCAGCTCCCTAGGGGGCGAAACTAACTATGGCTACACCTTC. Translation gives CASSLGGETNYGYTF.

This chain joins TRBV9 and TRBJ1-1; D possibly corresponds to TRBD1 (6 bases). The CDR3 contains 15 residues. Germline loops: CDR1 SGDLS, CDR2 YYNGEE. V lost 2 bases and J lost 1, with 12 bases in between. The CDR3 sequence: CASSVSGAPNTEAFF. The CDR3 nucleotides read TGTGCCAGCAGCGTTTCAGGGGCTCCGAACACTGAAGCTTTCTTT. Variable domain in full (rest from reference TRBV9 and TRBJ1-1): DSGVTQTPKHLITATGQRVTLRCSPRSGDLSVYWYQQSLDQGLQFLIQYYNGEERAKGNILERFSAQQFPDLHSELNLSSLELGDSALYFCASSVSGAPNTEAFFGQGTRLTVV.

The chain joins TRBV6-5 to TRBJ2-7; 9 bases map to TRBD1. Germline V lookup: CDR1 MNHEY, CDR2 SVGAGI. V lost 10 bases and J lost 7; bases outside the gene matches: 14. The CDR3 runs to 14 residues. CDR3 sequence (DNA): TGTGCCATCTCCCCGGGACAGGGTGTTTGGGAGCAGTACTTC. Protein product: CAISPGQGVWEQYF.

The chain recombines TRBV5-5 with TRBJ2-1; D call uncertain. This CDR3 region has 13 residues. V was pared by 1 base and J by 8 bases, with 10 bases between. The germline V gene has CDR1 SGHKS and CDR2 YYEKEE (reference sequence). Here the CDR3 DNA reads TGTGCCAGCAGCTTGTGGTCGGGTGATGAGCAGTTCTTC. Translating gives CASSLWSGDEQFF.

The chain carries TRBV25-1 and TRBJ1-1; 8 bases agree with TRBD1. Germline assignment: CDR1 MGHDK and CDR2 SYGVNS. V lost 3 bases to trimming and J lost 6 bases; unmatched junction nucleotides: 9. The CDR3 runs to 15 residues. DNA for the CDR3: TGTGCCAGCAGTGACTCCGGGACAGGTAGCCCTGAAGCTTTCTTT. Its protein is CASSDSGTGSPEAFF.

The sample holds a few counts of this clone. CDR3 loop: CAWSFVIIGTVNTEAFF. The CDR3 nucleotides read TGTGCCTGGAGTTTTGTCATAATCGGGACAGTGAACACTGAAGCTTTCTTT. The V and J genes are TRBV30 and TRBJ1-1; 7 bases agree with TRBD1. CDR3 length equals 17 residues. V lost 2 bases and J lost 0; bases outside the gene matches: 12. CDR1 and CDR2 from the germline V gene are GTSNPN and SVGIG (reference sequence).

The gene calls are TRBV5-1 and TRBJ2-1; D is undetermined. Trimming left V 1 base short and J 9 bases short, with 8 bases between. This CDR3 contains 12 residues. Germline V CDR1 and CDR2: SGHRS, YFSETQ. This CDR3 reads CASSLRRVEQFF. In nucleotides, the CDR3 is TGCGCCAGCAGCTTGAGACGGGTTGAGCAGTTCTTC.

The chain joins TRBV11-2 to TRBJ1-2; the D is unclear. CDR1 and CDR2 from the germline V gene are SGHAT and FQNNGV. V was cut by 5 bases and J by 4 bases, with 17 bases left in between. The CDR3 is made up of 15 amino acids. The DNA for the CDR3 is TGTGCCAGCAGCCTATACCTCGTACAGACCTATGGCTACACCTTC. This encodes CASSLYLVQTYGYTF.

The chain recombines TRBV11-3 with TRBJ2-3, with D possibly being TRBD2 (6 bases). Per germline, CDR1 SGHNT and CDR2 YENEEA. Trimming removed 7 bases from V and 2 bases from J, with 13 bases in between. CDR3 size: 14 residues. Here the CDR3 reads CASTPGGDTDTQYF. CDR3 bases: TGTGCCAGCACCCCCGGGGGAGACACAGATACGCAGTATTTT.

This chain links TRBV7-2 with TRBJ2-3; TRBD1 matches at 8 bases. The J segment lost 2 bases and the V segment lost 0 bases, leaving 1 base of the junction unmatched. This CDR3 contains 15 residues. Germline V gives CDR1 SGHTA, CDR2 FQGNSA. For the CDR3, the DNA is TGTGCCAGCAGCTTAGCGACAGGGGTCACAGATACGCAGTATTTT. It yields the protein CASSLATGVTDTQYF.

The CDR3 bases are TGTGCCAGCAGTTCGATCGGACAGATACCAGGCGATGAGCAGTTCTTC. This gives the protein CASSSIGQIPGDEQFF. The chain carries TRBV7-2 and TRBJ2-1; maybe TRBD1 (6 bases). Between the trimmed V and J ends, which lost 6 bases and 8 bases, there was a span of 23 bases. CDR1 and CDR2 from the germline V gene are SGHTA and FQGNSA. There are 16 residues in the CDR3. The full variable domain, in which reference TRBV7-2 and TRBJ2-1 provide the parts outside the CDR3, is GAGVSQSPSNKVTEKGKDVELRCDPISGHTALYWYRQSLGQGLEFLIYFQGNSAPDKSGLPSDRFSAERTGGSVSTLTIQRTQQEDSAVYLCASSSIGQIPGDEQFFGPGTRLTVL.

The chain joins TRBV7-8 to TRBJ2-7; D gene unclear. V lost 6 bases, J lost 0 bases, and 15 bases lay in between. The germline V gene encodes CDR1 SGHVS and CDR2 FQNEAQ. The CDR3 extends over 15 amino acids. The CDR3 protein is CASRMGLSNSYEQYF. The DNA for the CDR3 is TGTGCCAGCAGGATGGGCCTCTCCAACTCCTACGAGCAGTACTTC.

This clone has more than one count but fewer than ten. The chain joins TRBV30 to TRBJ1-5; D remains unclear. The CDR3 has 13 amino acids. The germline V gene encodes CDR1 GTSNPN and CDR2 SVGIG (reference sequence). Trimming left V 2 bases short and J 4 bases short, with 9 bases between. CDR3: CAWSTGTNQPQHF. In DNA form, the CDR3 reads TGTGCCTGGAGTACCGGTACGAATCAGCCCCAGCATTTT.

The genes are TRBV14 and TRBJ1-4, with no clear D. Germline V gene data show CDR1 as SGHDN and CDR2 as FVKESK. The V end lost 3 bases, the J end lost 5 bases, and 13 bases lay between the germline ends. This CDR3 region has 15 residues. The CDR3 DNA is TGTGCCAGCAGCCAGACCGGGTCCTTAAATGAAAAACTGTTTTTT. Its translation is CASSQTGSLNEKLFF. The variable domain in full, with the rest retrieved from reference TRBV14 and TRBJ1-4, is EAGVTQFPSHSVIEKGQTVTLRCDPISGHDNLYWYRRVMGKEIKFLLHFVKESKQDESGMPNNRFLAERTGGTYSTLKVQPAELEDSGVYFCASSQTGSLNEKLFFGSGTQLSVL.

The V and J genes are TRBV10-2 and TRBJ1-4, with 11 bases matching TRBD1. This CDR3 is 18 amino acids long. V was pared by 6 bases and J by 8 bases, with 17 bases of the junction left unmatched. Germline-derived CDR1 and CDR2 are WSHSY and SAAADI. The CDR3 coding sequence is TGCGCCAGCAGCCGGGACAGGGGGTCACAGAGATCAGGGGAAAAACTGTTTTTT. Translated: CASSRDRGSQRSGEKLFF.

V usage is TRBV6-6 and J usage is TRBJ1-4; D perhaps matches TRBD1 (5 bases). This CDR3 region has 11 residues. Germline lookup yields CDR1 MNHNY and CDR2 SVGAGI (reference sequence). V lost 10 bases to trimming and J lost 5 bases, with 8 bases between them. CDR3 amino acids: CAIRGNEKLFF. CDR3 nucleotide sequence: TGTGCCATAAGGGGAAATGAAAAACTGTTTTTT.

Written as DNA, the CDR3 is TGCAGCATAAAGACCATAGCCGATATGAATGAGCAGTTCTTC. Translating gives CSIKTIADMNEQFF. This chain links TRBV29-1 with TRBJ2-1; no clear D. V was trimmed by 8 bases and J by 7 bases, leaving 21 bases between them. Germline loops: CDR1 SQVTM, CDR2 ANQGSEA. This CDR3 is 14 amino acids long.

The gene calls are TRBV19 and TRBJ2-5; 8 bases align to TRBD1. V shed 5 bases and J 4 bases; nucleotides not matched to a gene: 12. This CDR3 comprises 16 residues. CDR1 is LNHDA, CDR2 SQIVND, per germline (reference sequence). The CDR3 sequence: CASSPRTGKGLETQYF. In DNA form, the CDR3 reads TGTGCCAGTAGTCCTCGGACAGGGAAGGGCTTAGAGACCCAGTACTTC.

The genes are TRBV28 and TRBJ2-3; D is possibly TRBD2 (6 bases). Trimming left V 7 bases short and J 6 bases short, with 17 bases between. Germline V CDR1 and CDR2: MDHEN, SYDVKM. This CDR3 comprises 14 residues. DNA for the CDR3: TGTGCCAGCATAGGCGGGGTAGCAGGGGATACGCAGTATTTT. Its translation: CASIGGVAGDTQYF. Complete variable domain (other parts from reference TRBV28 and TRBJ2-3): DVKVTQSSRYLVKRTGEKVFLECVQDMDHENMFWYRQDPGLGLRLIYFSYDVKMKEKGDIPEGYSVSREKKERFSLILESASTNQTSMYLCASIGGVAGDTQYFGPGTRLTVL.

J is TRBJ2-7 and V is TRBV10-1; no definite D call. V dropped 0 bases and J dropped 5 bases, with 8 bases sitting between them. This CDR3 is 13 amino acids long. Looked up from germline, CDR1 is WNHNN and CDR2 is SYGVQD (reference sequence). The CDR3 protein is CASSESPQNEQYF. CDR3 sequence (DNA): TGCGCCAGCAGTGAGTCCCCCCAGAACGAGCAGTACTTC.

The chain employs TRBV5-1 and TRBJ2-2, with 9 bases aligning to TRBD2. This CDR3 has 15 amino acids. V lost 4 bases to trimming and J lost 7 bases; unmatched junction nucleotides: 8. The germline CDR1 and CDR2 sequences are SGHRS and YFSETQ. The chain's CDR3 is CASSREGLANGELFF. CDR3 nucleotide sequence: TGCGCCAGCAGCCGGGAGGGACTAGCAAACGGGGAGCTGTTTTTT.